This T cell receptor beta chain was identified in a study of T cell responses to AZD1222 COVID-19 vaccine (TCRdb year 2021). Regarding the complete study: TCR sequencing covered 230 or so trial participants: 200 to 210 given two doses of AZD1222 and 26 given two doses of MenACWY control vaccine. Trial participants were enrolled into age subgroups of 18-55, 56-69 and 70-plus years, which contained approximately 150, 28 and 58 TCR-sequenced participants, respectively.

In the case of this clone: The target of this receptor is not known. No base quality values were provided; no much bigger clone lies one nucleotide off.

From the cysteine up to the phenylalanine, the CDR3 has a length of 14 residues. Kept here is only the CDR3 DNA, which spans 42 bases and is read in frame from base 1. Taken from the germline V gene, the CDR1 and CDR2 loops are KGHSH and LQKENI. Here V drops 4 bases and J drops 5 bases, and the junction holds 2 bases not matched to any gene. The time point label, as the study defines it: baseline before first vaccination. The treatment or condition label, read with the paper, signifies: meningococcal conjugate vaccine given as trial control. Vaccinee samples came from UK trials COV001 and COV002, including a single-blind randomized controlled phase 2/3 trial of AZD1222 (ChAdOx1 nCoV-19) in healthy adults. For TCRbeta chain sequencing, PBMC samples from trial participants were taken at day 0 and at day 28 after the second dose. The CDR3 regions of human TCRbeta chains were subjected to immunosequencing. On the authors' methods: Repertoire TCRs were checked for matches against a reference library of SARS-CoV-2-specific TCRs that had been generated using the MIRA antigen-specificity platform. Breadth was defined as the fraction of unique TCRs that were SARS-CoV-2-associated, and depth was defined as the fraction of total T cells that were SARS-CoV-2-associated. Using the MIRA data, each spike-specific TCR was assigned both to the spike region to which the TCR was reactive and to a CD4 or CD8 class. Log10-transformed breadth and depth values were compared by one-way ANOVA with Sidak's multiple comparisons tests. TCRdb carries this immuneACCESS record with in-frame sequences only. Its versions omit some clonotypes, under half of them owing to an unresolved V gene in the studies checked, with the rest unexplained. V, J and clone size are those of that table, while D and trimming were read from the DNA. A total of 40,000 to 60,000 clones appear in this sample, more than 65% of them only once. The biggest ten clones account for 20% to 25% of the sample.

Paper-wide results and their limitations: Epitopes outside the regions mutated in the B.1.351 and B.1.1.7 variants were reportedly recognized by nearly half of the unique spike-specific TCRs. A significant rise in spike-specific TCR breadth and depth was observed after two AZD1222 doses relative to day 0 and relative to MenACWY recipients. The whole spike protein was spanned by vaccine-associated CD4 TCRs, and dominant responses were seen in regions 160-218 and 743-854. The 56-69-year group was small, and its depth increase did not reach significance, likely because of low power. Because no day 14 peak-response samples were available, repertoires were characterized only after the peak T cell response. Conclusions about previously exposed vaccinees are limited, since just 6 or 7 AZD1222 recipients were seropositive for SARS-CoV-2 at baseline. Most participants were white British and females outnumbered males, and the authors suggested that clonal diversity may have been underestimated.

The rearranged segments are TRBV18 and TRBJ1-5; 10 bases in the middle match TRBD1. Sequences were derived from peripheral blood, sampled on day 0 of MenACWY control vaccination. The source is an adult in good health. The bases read TGTGCCAGCTCACAAGGGACAGGGGATCAGCCCCAGCATTTT. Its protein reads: CASSQGTGDQPQHF.